This T cell receptor beta chain is from a study of chemoradiotherapy in HPV16-positive cancers. Study-wide results and limits: During treatment, candidate HPV-specific clones and E7-related motifs expanded in tumor.

Some clones are missing from TCRdb's copy, which holds only in-frame ones; the method was immunoSEQ multiplex PCR. Among 5,000 to 7,000 clones listed, around 70% were seen once. There are 17 residues in the CDR3. Trimming took 5 bases from V and 4 from J; bases not matched to a gene: 11. From germline, CDR1 is MNHEY and CDR2 SMNVEV (reference sequence). As regards this clone: No antigen is known for it.

This material consisted of tumor tissue, taken from a patient who underwent chemoradiotherapy. This clonotype was sampled from a human donor with HPV-associated anogenital cancer. This chain links TRBV27 with TRBJ2-1, with 10 bases fitting TRBD1. The CDR3 protein is CASSDTTGGFPYNEQFF. The CDR3 DNA reads as TGTGCCAGCAGTGACACGACAGGGGGCTTTCCGTACAATGAGCAGTTCTTC.